Each of the 22 T cell receptor beta chains below was sequenced from the same sample in a study of CD8+ T cells in alopecia areata. The authors extracted RNA and reverse transcribed it into cDNA as the sequencing template. The method was immunoSEQ multiplex PCR; TCRdb's version includes in-frame clones alone and lacks a portion of them. The sample shows 120,000 to 150,000 clones, more than 40% of them seen only once. Sequenced input: CD4+ T cells sorted from blood. The receptors originated from a human donor with alopecia areata.

The chain links TRBV30 to TRBJ1-2; no reliable D call. V was shortened by 8 bases and J by 0 bases, with 19 bases between the two germline ends. CDR1 is GTSNPN, CDR2 SVGIG, per germline (reference sequence). The CDR3 sequence is 15 residues long. The CDR3 DNA follows: TGTGCCGGCTCTGGACTGGACCGGGCTAACTATGGCTACACCTTC. Encoded protein: CAGSGLDRANYGYTF.

The V and J genes are TRBV11-2 and TRBJ2-7; D ambiguous. This CDR3 is built from 13 residues. V was clipped by 0 bases and J by 4 bases, with 7 bases between them. CDR1 is SGHAT and CDR2 is FQNNGV in the germline V gene. CDR3 nucleotide sequence: TGTGCCAGCAGCTTAGATGGTCCGTACGAGCAGTACTTC. Translation gives CASSLDGPYEQYF.

This chain connects TRBV27 to TRBJ2-7, with 7 bases fitting TRBD1. V lost 4 bases and J lost 7; bases outside the gene matches: 4. The CDR3 is 12 amino acids. CDR1 MNHEY and CDR2 SMNVEV come from the germline V gene (reference sequence). CDR3 amino acids: CASSYRGREQYF. As DNA, the CDR3 is TGTGCCAGCAGTTACAGGGGACGGGAGCAGTACTTC.

The CDR3 loop is CASSREQGDEQYF. CDR3 bases: TGCGCCAGCAGCCGCGAACAGGGAGACGAGCAGTACTTC. V usage is TRBV5-1 and J usage is TRBJ2-7, with D perhaps matching TRBD1 (6 bases). V lost 4 bases and J lost 5, with 13 bases in between. This CDR3 has 13 amino acids. CDR1 and CDR2 (germline): SGHRS, YFSETQ. Based on the CDR3 plus reference TRBV5-1 and TRBJ2-7, the full variable domain is KAGVTQTPRYLIKTRGQQVTLSCSPISGHRSVSWYQQTPGQGLQFLFEYFSETQRNKGNFPGRFSGRQFSNSRSEMNVSTLELGDSALYLCASSREQGDEQYFGPGTRLTVT.

This clone was found a few times. V gene TRBV7-9 combines with J gene TRBJ2-5, with D possibly matching TRBD1 (6 bases). Germline CDR1 and CDR2: SEHNR and FQNEAQ (reference sequence). Trimming shortened V by 5 bases and J by 7 bases, and 17 bases separated the two germline ends. The CDR3 has 14 amino acids. CDR3 loop: CASSRDRTSVTQYF. The CDR3 DNA reads as TGTGCCAGCAGCCGAGACAGGACCTCGGTGACCCAGTACTTC. The whole variable domain, remainder taken from reference TRBV7-9 and TRBJ2-5, is DTGVSQNPRHKITKRGQNVTFRCDPISEHNRLYWYRQTLGQGPEFLTYFQNEAQLEKSRLLSDRFSAERPKGSFSTLEIQRTEQGDSAMYLCASSRDRTSVTQYFGPGTRLLVL.

The rearrangement joins TRBV5-1 to TRBJ2-2, with D possibly being TRBD1 (6 bases). Germline CDR1 and CDR2: SGHRS and YFSETQ. Trimming left V 4 bases short and J 1 base short, with 8 bases between. The CDR3 loop spans 14 amino acids. CDR3 DNA sequence: TGCGCCAGCAGCACGGGACAGAACACCGGGGAGCTGTTTTTT. Protein: CASSTGQNTGELFF.

The chain carries TRBV27 and TRBJ2-7, with D possibly being TRBD1 or TRBD2 (7 bases each). The germline CDR1 and CDR2 sequences are MNHEY and SMNVEV (reference sequence). This CDR3 region has 13 residues. V lost 6 bases, J lost 6 bases, and 15 bases lay in between. The CDR3 DNA sequence: TGTGCCAGCAGCCCAGGGGGGGGAAGCGAGCAGTACTTC. As protein: CASSPGGGSEQYF.

The V call is TRBV18, the J call TRBJ2-5, with D uncertain. Trimming stripped 0 bases from V and 0 bases from J, with 8 bases between. CDR3 size: 15 residues. The V gene's germline CDR1 is KGHSH and CDR2 LQKENI. Here the CDR3 DNA reads TGTGCCAGCTCACCACCGGCAGGTTACCAAGAGACCCAGTACTTC. Translated, it gives CASSPPAGYQETQYF.

This clone was seen only a few times. V and J are TRBV29-1 and TRBJ1-2; 8 nucleotides line up with TRBD1. V was clipped by 4 bases and J by 6 bases; unmatched bases: 10. The CDR3 sequence is 14 residues long. Germline assignment: CDR1 SQVTM and CDR2 ANQGSEA. CDR3 nucleotide sequence: TGCAGCGTTGCGCTTTGGCAGGGGGCGCATGGCTACACCTTC. Protein sequence: CSVALWQGAHGYTF.

V and J are TRBV30 and TRBJ2-1; 8 nucleotides line up with TRBD2. CDR3 length equals 13 residues. The germline V gene has CDR1 GTSNPN and CDR2 SVGIG (reference sequence). Trimming cost V 3 bases and J 4 bases; bases outside gene matches: 2. CDR3 protein: CAWRTSGYNEQFF. CDR3 DNA: TGTGCCTGGAGAACTAGCGGTTACAATGAGCAGTTCTTC.

The chain combines TRBV4-2 with TRBJ2-7, with 7 bases lining up with TRBD2. Per the germline V gene, CDR1 is LGHNA and CDR2 is YNFKEQ. The trim removed 4 bases at V and 4 bases at J, leaving 7 bases unmatched. This CDR3 region has 14 residues. CDR3 in DNA: TGTGCCAGCAGCCTCATGGCGGGAGTATACGAGCAGTACTTC. Its translation: CASSLMAGVYEQYF.

This clone was seen a handful of times. The rearrangement links TRBV6-5 to TRBJ1-2, with no clear D. With 9 bases removed from V and 0 bases from J, the gap between germline ends came to 14 bases. The CDR3 covers 14 residues. The germline V gene encodes CDR1 MNHEY and CDR2 SVGAGI. DNA for the CDR3: TGTGCCAGTAAAGACGGATCATCTAACTATGGCTACACCTTC. Translated, it gives CASKDGSSNYGYTF.

The chain combines TRBV5-1 with TRBJ2-3, with unresolved D. The V gene lost 3 bases and the J gene lost 0 bases, with 8 bases spanning the gap. Per the germline V gene, CDR1 is SGHRS and CDR2 is YFSETQ. CDR3 length: 14 amino acids. The chain's CDR3 is CASSSGVSTDTQYF. The DNA of the CDR3 is TGCGCCAGCAGCTCCGGAGTGAGCACAGATACGCAGTATTTT.

The genes are TRBV29-1 and TRBJ1-1; unclear D gene. This CDR3 is built from 13 residues. Trimming took off 6 bases at V and 0 bases at J, with 11 bases between the two ends. CDR1 is SQVTM, CDR2 ANQGSEA, per germline. CDR3 bases: TGCAGCGTCAACCGCCAAATGAACACTGAAGCTTTCTTT. It codes for CSVNRQMNTEAFF.

This rearrangement joins TRBV7-9 to TRBJ2-1; D is undetermined. Trimming left V 2 bases short and J 6 bases short, with 5 bases between. This CDR3 comprises 12 residues. In germline, CDR1 is SEHNR, CDR2 FQNEAQ (reference sequence). In DNA, the CDR3 is TGTGCCAGCAGCTTAATGGGCAATGAGCAGTTCTTC. Protein: CASSLMGNEQFF. Complete variable domain (other parts from reference TRBV7-9 and TRBJ2-1): DTGVSQNPRHKITKRGQNVTFRCDPISEHNRLYWYRQTLGQGPEFLTYFQNEAQLEKSRLLSDRFSAERPKGSFSTLEIQRTEQGDSAMYLCASSLMGNEQFFGPGTRLTVL.

This clone was recorded a few times. The chain couples TRBV11-2 to TRBJ2-1; 11 bases are a match to TRBD2. V gave up 4 bases and J gave up 3 bases; unmatched junction bases: 2. Germline values: CDR1 SGHAT, CDR2 FQNNGV. CDR3 length: 15 amino acids. CDR3: CASSSLAGGYNEQFF. Here the CDR3 DNA reads TGTGCCAGCAGCTCGCTAGCGGGAGGCTACAATGAGCAGTTCTTC.

CDR3 residues: CASKRRELGNEQFF. CDR3 DNA sequence: TGTGCCAGCAAGCGGCGGGAGTTGGGCAATGAGCAGTTCTTC. The J gene is TRBJ2-1, the V gene TRBV6-5, with TRBD2 matching 7 bases. V lost 7 bases and J lost 6; bases outside the gene matches: 9. This CDR3 comprises 14 residues. Germline V gene lookup returns CDR1 MNHEY and CDR2 SVGAGI.

In its sample, this clone was seen once. The chain combines TRBV5-1 with TRBJ2-7, with TRBD2 matching over 9 bases. Germline V gene data show CDR1 as SGHRS and CDR2 as YFSETQ. Losses at the gene ends were 4 bases for V and 5 bases for J; bases not matched to a gene: 10. The CDR3 consists of 15 residues. The CDR3 is CASSRTAGGHDEQYF. The CDR3 bases are TGCGCCAGCAGCCGCACAGCGGGAGGCCATGACGAGCAGTACTTC.

V and J are TRBV27 and TRBJ2-5; 10 nucleotides agree with TRBD2. The germline V gene encodes CDR1 MNHEY and CDR2 SMNVEV (reference sequence). Germline trimming cut 3 bases from V and 4 bases from J; bases unmatched to any gene: 5. This CDR3 is built from 15 residues. The CDR3 is CASSFASGSSETQYF. CDR3 nucleotide sequence: TGTGCCAGCAGTTTTGCTAGCGGGAGTTCAGAGACCCAGTACTTC.

The chain links TRBV7-9 to TRBJ2-6; tentatively, D is TRBD1 (5 bases). Trimming removed 6 bases at V and 2 bases at J, with 11 bases between. The CDR3 has 15 residues. Germline-derived CDR1 and CDR2 are SEHNR and FQNEAQ (reference sequence). The CDR3 sequence: CASSVGAAGANVLTF. CDR3 nucleotides: TGTGCCAGCAGTGTAGGGGCGGCTGGGGCCAACGTCCTGACTTTC.

The chain combines TRBV5-1 with TRBJ2-5; possibly TRBD1 for D (6 bases). Trimming left V 4 bases short and J 0 bases short, with 13 bases between. This CDR3 spans 15 amino acids. CDR1 and CDR2 from the germline V gene are SGHRS and YFSETQ. This chain's CDR3 is CASSRGTGYQETQYF. CDR3 nucleotides: TGCGCCAGCAGCAGGGGGACGGGGTACCAAGAGACCCAGTACTTC.

This clone was observed a few times. The chain links TRBV18 to TRBJ2-1, with TRBD2 identical over 10 bases. There are 14 residues in the CDR3. The V gene end was trimmed by 3 bases and the J gene end by 8 bases; junction bases not matched to a gene: 4. Germline values: CDR1 KGHSH, CDR2 LQKENI. The DNA for the CDR3 is TGTGCCAGCTCACCGCTAGCGGGAGACGATGAGCAGTTCTTC. Protein product: CASSPLAGDDEQFF.